Included here is one T cell receptor beta chain sequence, with context. After re-calling the 5' RACE reads, TCRdb lists one entry per CDR3 protein, DNA absent. This sample lists approximately 400,000 distinct CDR3 sequences; its ten largest clones have 2% to 3%. The sample belongs to a study of monozygotic twins with inflammatory bowel disease. The CDR3 has 16 amino acids. The germline V gene encodes CDR1 DFQATT and CDR2 SNEGSKA (reference sequence). The clonotype originates from a human donor with ulcerative colitis or Crohn's disease, or a healthy co-twin of an affected twin (not recorded which). Sequenced: blood. V usage is TRBV20-1 and J usage is TRBJ1-6; TCRdb designates TRBD1, a call that cannot be tested without DNA. The CDR3 region is CSAPESDSAYNSPLHF.